This TCR beta chain was captured in a study of T cells in Graves' hyperthyroidism and ophthalmopathy. Lactation, pregnancy, other autoimmune disease or uncontrolled infection led to exclusion of patients. Points from the study as a whole: Ophthalmopathy and stable hyperthyroidism were separated by a 13 V-J model.

The CDR3 regions of TCR beta were amplified from RNA transcripts. With the HTBI primer set, the TCR CDR3 went through a first round of RT-PCR. TCRdb used MiXCR to reprocess the multiplex PCR reads, holding one entry per CDR3 protein. The repertoire holds around 690,000 distinct CDR3 sequences, about 20% seen once, with 30% to 40% in the top ten. CDR3 size: 17 residues. The V end lost 1 base, the J end lost 3 bases, and 17 bases lay between the germline ends. Germline V gene data show CDR1 as SGHVS and CDR2 as FQNEAQ. This clonotype was picked up many times. Its antigen is undetermined. The source of this sequence is a young man with Graves' ophthalmopathy. V usage is TRBV7-8 and J usage is TRBJ2-3, with a weak D call TRBD2 (6 bases). The specimen was blood. The CDR3 sequence is CASSLVEDRGTTDTQYF. The CDR3 DNA is TGTGCCAGCAGCTTAGTTGAGGACCGCGGGACGACAGATACGCAGTATTTT.